This TCR beta chain was captured by sequencing in a study of monozygotic twins with inflammatory bowel disease. TCRdb re-called the 5' RACE reads, yielding one record per CDR3 amino acid sequence without DNA. The sample's table shows approximately 400,000 distinct CDR3 sequences. The CDR3 runs 15 residues. Germline CDR1 and CDR2: LNHDA and SQIVND (reference sequence). The chain combines TRBV19 with TRBJ2-7; TCRdb indicates TRBD2, and absent DNA this call remains unverified. The specimen sequenced was blood. The TCR originated in a human donor with ulcerative colitis or Crohn's disease, or a healthy co-twin of an affected twin (not recorded which). CDR3 loop: CASSIGGGPNYEQYF.